This T cell receptor beta chain was sequenced during a study of metastatic and nonmetastatic thyroid tumors. Study details: Patients with malignant and benign thyroid disease provided blood and tumor or nodule tissue, whose repertoires were compared.

The CDR3 runs to 14 residues. Germline trimming cut 5 bases from V and 9 bases from J; bases unmatched to any gene: 5. Notes on the study in general: The reported finding was significantly higher TCR beta diversity in malignant thyroid tumors relative to benign nodules, in blood and tumor.

There are many counts of this clone. Antigen specificity is unknown. Thyroid surgery was performed in patients who had received no treatment beforehand. In the authors' workflow: CDR3 was compared across clinicopathological groups, and the resulting differences were used to build a distant-metastasis classifier for papillary thyroid cancer. TCRdb re-analyzed the PCR reads using MiXCR. The V and J calls shown here were made by TCRdb, not taken from the authors' results. Of over 35,000 clones listed, roughly a sixth are singletons. This chain links TRBV12-3 or TRBV12-4 with TRBJ2-1; 12 nucleotides line up with TRBD2. What was sequenced was tumor tissue. The receptor comes from a female donor with papillary thyroid cancer or a benign thyroid nodule (not recorded which). Some clones in this sample may be carry-over from other donors' samples. The CDR3 sequence is CASSKASGRVEQFF. CDR3 sequence (DNA): TGTGCCAGCAGTAAAGCTAGCGGGAGGGTTGAGCAGTTCTTC.